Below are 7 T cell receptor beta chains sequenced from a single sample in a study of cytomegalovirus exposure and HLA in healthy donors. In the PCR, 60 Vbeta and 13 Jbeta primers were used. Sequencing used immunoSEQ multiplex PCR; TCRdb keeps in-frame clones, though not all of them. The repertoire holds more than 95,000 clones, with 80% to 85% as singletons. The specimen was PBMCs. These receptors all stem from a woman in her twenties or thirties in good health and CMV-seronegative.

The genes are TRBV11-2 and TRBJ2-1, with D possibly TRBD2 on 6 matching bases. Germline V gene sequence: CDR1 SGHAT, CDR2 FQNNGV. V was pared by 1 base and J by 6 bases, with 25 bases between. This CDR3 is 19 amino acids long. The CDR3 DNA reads TGTGCCAGCAGCTTAGGGAGGGGAAAAACAATGTATAGGCGCAATGAGCAGTTCTTC. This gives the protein CASSLGRGKTMYRRNEQFF. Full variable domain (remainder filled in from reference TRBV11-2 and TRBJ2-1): EAGVAQSPRYKIIEKRQSVAFWCNPISGHATLYWYQQILGQGPKLLIQFQNNGVVDDSQLPKDRFSAERLKGVDSTLKIQPAKLEDSAVYLCASSLGRGKTMYRRNEQFFGPGTRLTVL.

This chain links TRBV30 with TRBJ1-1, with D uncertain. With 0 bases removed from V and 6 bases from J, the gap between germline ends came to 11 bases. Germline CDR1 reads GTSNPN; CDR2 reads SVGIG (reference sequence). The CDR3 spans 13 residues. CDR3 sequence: CAWSVTGFAEAFF. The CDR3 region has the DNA TGTGCCTGGAGTGTAACGGGGTTCGCTGAAGCTTTCTTT.

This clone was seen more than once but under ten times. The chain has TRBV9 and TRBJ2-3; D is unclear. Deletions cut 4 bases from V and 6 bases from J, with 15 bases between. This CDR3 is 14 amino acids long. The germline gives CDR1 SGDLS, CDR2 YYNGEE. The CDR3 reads CASSPYLPPDTQYF. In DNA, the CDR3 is TGTGCCAGCAGCCCCTACCTCCCCCCCGATACGCAGTATTTT.

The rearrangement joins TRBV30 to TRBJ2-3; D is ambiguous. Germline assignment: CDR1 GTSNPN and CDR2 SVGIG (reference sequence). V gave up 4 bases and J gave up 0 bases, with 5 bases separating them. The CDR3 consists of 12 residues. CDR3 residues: CAWTESTDTQYF. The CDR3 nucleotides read TGTGCCTGGACGGAGAGCACAGATACGCAGTATTTT.

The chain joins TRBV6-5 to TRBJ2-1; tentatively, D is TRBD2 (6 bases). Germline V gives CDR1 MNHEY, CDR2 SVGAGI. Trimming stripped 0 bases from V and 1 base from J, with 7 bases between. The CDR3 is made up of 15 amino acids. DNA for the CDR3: TGTGCCAGCAGTTACTCGGGGGGTTCCTACAATGAGCAGTTCTTC. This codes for CASSYSGGSYNEQFF.

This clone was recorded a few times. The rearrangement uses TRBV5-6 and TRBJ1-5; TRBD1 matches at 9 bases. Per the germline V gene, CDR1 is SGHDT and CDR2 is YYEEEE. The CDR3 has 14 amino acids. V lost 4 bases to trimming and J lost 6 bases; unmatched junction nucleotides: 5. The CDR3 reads CASSLGQGTQPQHF. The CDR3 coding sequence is TGTGCCAGCAGCCTAGGACAGGGGACTCAGCCCCAGCATTTT.

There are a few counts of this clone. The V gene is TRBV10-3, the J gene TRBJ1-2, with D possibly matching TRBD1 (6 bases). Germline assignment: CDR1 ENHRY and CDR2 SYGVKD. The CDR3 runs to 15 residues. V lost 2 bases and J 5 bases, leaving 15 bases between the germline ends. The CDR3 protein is CAISERDKGEYGYTF. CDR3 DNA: TGTGCCATCAGTGAGCGTGATAAGGGGGAGTATGGCTACACCTTC.